The 7 T cell receptor beta chains in this list originate from one sample, sequenced in a study of Ad26.COV2.S vaccination and SARS-CoV-2 variants. Clones were sequenced by immunoSEQ multiplex PCR, and TCRdb holds only the in-frame ones, with some missing. The table includes about 240,000 clones, 88% detected once. Indicated treatment: around 19 received Ad26.COV2.S at low or high dose, single or two shots; roughly five received placebo; per-sample allocation not given. Repertoires come from day 63 after the first vaccine or placebo injection. The specimen was peripheral blood, collected in a trial of Ad26.COV2.S vaccine versus placebo. The receptor set was obtained from a person between 18 and 65 years old who received the Ad26.COV2.S COVID-19 vaccine or a placebo.

V and J are TRBV29-1 and TRBJ2-7, with a possible D match to TRBD1 (8 bases). CDR3 length: 15 amino acids. Deletions cut 5 bases from V and 3 bases from J, with 20 bases between. The V gene's germline CDR1 is SQVTM and CDR2 ANQGSEA. The CDR3 DNA reads as TGCAGCGTTTCTGGAGGGAGGGACAGGAACTACGAGCAGTACTTC. Protein: CSVSGGRDRNYEQYF.

CDR3 residues: CASSEHLGVHEQYF. In DNA form, the CDR3 reads TGCGCCAGCAGTGAGCATTTGGGCGTCCACGAGCAGTACTTC. The J gene is TRBJ2-7, the V gene TRBV10-1; D unresolved. The germline V gene encodes CDR1 WNHNN and CDR2 SYGVQD (reference sequence). The CDR3 is 14 residues long. The V and J ends lost 2 bases and 5 bases respectively, with 13 bases between them.

This clone was detected a few times. V usage is TRBV6-2 or TRBV6-3 and J usage is TRBJ1-2, with D uncertain. This CDR3 contains 13 residues. V was cut by 2 bases and J by 4 bases, with 8 bases left in between. CDR1 is MNHEY, CDR2 SVGEGT, per germline. The CDR3 spells CASSYGEFYGYTF. CDR3 nucleotides: TGTGCCAGCAGTTACGGCGAATTCTATGGCTACACCTTC.

The gene calls are TRBV7-6 and TRBJ2-7; 8 nucleotides line up with TRBD2. The CDR3 is made up of 14 amino acids. The ends lost 5 bases at V and 6 bases at J; junction bases unmatched: 9. CDR1 and CDR2 from the germline V gene are SGHVS and FNYEAQ. Here the CDR3 DNA reads TGTGCCAGCAGCGCTACTAGCGGAGGAAGCGAGCAGTACTTC. Residues: CASSATSGGSEQYF. The full variable domain, with the rest looked up from reference TRBV7-6 and TRBJ2-7, is GAGVSQSPRYKVTKRGQDVALRCDPISGHVSLYWYRQALGQGPEFLTYFNYEAQQDKSGLPNDRFSAERPEGSISTLTIQRTEQRDSAMYRCASSATSGGSEQYFGPGTRLTVT.

The genes are TRBV10-1 and TRBJ1-1; TRBD1 matches 10 bases. CDR1 and CDR2 from the germline V gene are WNHNN and SYGVQD (reference sequence). This CDR3 contains 15 residues. Trimming removed 4 bases from V and 4 bases from J; junction bases left unmatched: 6. CDR3 DNA: TGCGCCAGCAGTGGGGACAGGGGAAGGGGCACTGAAGCTTTCTTT. It codes for CASSGDRGRGTEAFF.

The chain uses TRBV30 and TRBJ1-5; 8 bases align to TRBD1. The V gene end was trimmed by 3 bases and the J gene end by 5 bases; junction bases not matched to a gene: 6. This CDR3 has 14 amino acids. The V gene's germline CDR1 is GTSNPN and CDR2 SVGIG (reference sequence). The CDR3 bases are TGTGCCTGGAGCCTAGGGACAGGCGATCAGCCCCAGCATTTT. This gives the protein CAWSLGTGDQPQHF.

The chain has TRBV7-2 and TRBJ1-5, with D maybe TRBD1 (6 bases). Germline V gives CDR1 SGHTA, CDR2 FQGNSA. The CDR3 spans 14 residues. V lost 5 bases and J 4 bases, leaving 12 bases between the germline ends. The CDR3 spells CASSPGQFNQPQHF. The CDR3 DNA follows: TGTGCCAGCAGCCCTGGACAGTTTAATCAGCCCCAGCATTTT.